Here is one TCR beta chain with its context. This entry is derived from a study of CD8 T cells in Susac syndrome. CDR3 size: 12 residues. CDR1 MNHEY and CDR2 SMNVEV come from the germline V gene (reference sequence). V was clipped by 6 bases and J by 11 bases, with 15 bases between them. After extraction with the RNeasy kit, roughly 0.5 to 1 ug of the RNA was reverse transcribed using random hexamers. Amplification of TCR beta CDR3 was carried out by immunoSEQ multiplex PCR, which covered 54 Vbeta and 13 Jbeta segments. Each CDR3 protein gets one entry after TCRdb re-called the immunoSEQ multiplex PCR reads with MiXCR. The sample yields some 300,000 distinct CDR3 sequences, roughly 85% seen once.

The sequencing input was CD8+ T cells from PBMCs. The rearrangement links TRBV27 to TRBJ2-3; no clear D. The clonotype comes from a human donor with multiple sclerosis. The CDR3 coding sequence is TGTGCCAGCAGCTCTCCTGGGGTAGGGCAGTATTTT. Its translation: CASSSPGVGQYF.